These 19 T cell receptor beta chains were sequenced from one sample in a study of OX40 agonist ivuxolimab in advanced cancers. Clones were read by immunoSEQ multiplex PCR, and TCRdb kept only the in-frame ones, dropping some. The sample holds 95,000 to 150,000 clones, around 93% seen once. The sample consisted of CD4+ or CD8+ T cells sorted from blood, taken in a trial of the OX40 agonist ivuxolimab. The receptor source for this set is an adult with an advanced solid tumor such as melanoma, head and neck, liver or kidney cancer.

This clone was seen just once. J is TRBJ1-1 and V is TRBV21-1; the tabulated D call, TRBD1, remains unverified against the DNA. TRBV21-1 is marked as a pseudogene. The CDR3 sequence is 14 residues long. The CDR3 DNA sequence: TGTGCCAGCAGCAAAGAGCAGGGCGCCACTGAAGCTTTCTTT. This codes for CASSKEQGATEAFF.

This chain connects TRBV30 to TRBJ2-1; a weak D match, TRBD2 (5 bases). The V end lost 2 bases, the J end lost 6 bases, and 17 bases lay between the germline ends. The V gene's germline CDR1 is GTSNPN and CDR2 SVGIG (reference sequence). The CDR3 contains 15 residues. This CDR3 is CAWSPDSRRGNEQFF. The CDR3 nucleotides read TGTGCCTGGAGTCCTGACTCCCGCCGGGGCAATGAGCAGTTCTTC.

J is TRBJ2-1 and V is TRBV19; tentative D call: TRBD2 (6 bases). CDR3 length: 13 residues. The V end lost 3 bases, the J end lost 8 bases, and 11 bases lay between the germline ends. Germline V gives CDR1 LNHDA, CDR2 SQIVND (reference sequence). The CDR3 DNA sequence: TGTGCCAGTAGTATGCTAGCGCTCGATGAGCAGTTCTTC. Its protein is CASSMLALDEQFF.

This clone was observed a single time. This chain links TRBV19 with TRBJ2-4, with 8 nucleotides matching TRBD1. This CDR3 has 14 amino acids. Germline V gene lookup returns CDR1 LNHDA and CDR2 SQIVND (reference sequence). Germline trimming cut 5 bases from V and 4 bases from J; bases unmatched to any gene: 4. The CDR3 reads CASSPRQGKNIQYF. CDR3 sequence (DNA): TGTGCCAGTAGTCCCCGACAGGGGAAAAACATTCAGTACTTC.

The rearrangement links TRBV18 to TRBJ1-5, with 7 bases matching TRBD1. Looked up from germline, CDR1 is KGHSH and CDR2 is LQKENI. This CDR3 region has 17 residues. The ends lost 3 bases at V and 5 bases at J; junction bases unmatched: 13. CDR3 coding DNA: TGTGCCAGCTCACCTAGATTGACGGGACAGTCGCATCAGCCCCAGCATTTT. This encodes CASSPRLTGQSHQPQHF.

The chain links TRBV19 to TRBJ2-3; 8 bases match TRBD2. Germline V gene lookup returns CDR1 LNHDA and CDR2 SQIVND (reference sequence). The CDR3 contains 14 residues. Trimming removed 7 bases from V and 1 base from J; junction bases left unmatched: 4. CDR3 amino acids: CASKSAGGTDTQYF. The CDR3 DNA reads as TGTGCCAGTAAATCAGCGGGGGGCACAGATACGCAGTATTTT.

The rearrangement links TRBV19 to TRBJ2-1; 8 positions agree with TRBD1. CDR3 length equals 14 residues. J lost 6 bases, V lost 6 bases, and 7 bases had no gene match. Germline V gene lookup returns CDR1 LNHDA and CDR2 SQIVND (reference sequence). CDR3 nucleotides: TGTGCCAGTAGATTCGGGACAGGCCTCAATGAGCAGTTCTTC. Translation: CASRFGTGLNEQFF. The complete variable domain, with remaining parts taken from reference TRBV19 and TRBJ2-1, reads DGGITQSPKYLFRKEGQNVTLSCEQNLNHDAMYWYRQDPGQGLRLIYYSQIVNDFQKGDIAEGYSVSREKKESFPLTVTSAQKNPTAFYLCASRFGTGLNEQFFGPGTRLTVL.

This chain joins TRBV18 and TRBJ2-7; a possible D gene is TRBD2 (6 bases). The germline gives CDR1 KGHSH, CDR2 LQKENI. The CDR3 is 14 amino acids. With 3 bases removed from V and 6 bases from J, the gap between germline ends came to 15 bases. CDR3 coding DNA: TGTGCCAGCTCACCGCAGGACACTAGCTCCGAGCAGTACTTC. Encoded protein: CASSPQDTSSEQYF.

The chain is built from TRBV19 and TRBJ2-5; TRBD2 matches at 9 bases. The germline V gene has CDR1 LNHDA and CDR2 SQIVND (reference sequence). The junction had 8 bases not matched to a gene; V was cut back by 8 bases and J by 7 bases. The CDR3 sequence is 13 residues long. CDR3 sequence: CASQTSGRGTQYF. The CDR3 coding sequence is TGTGCCAGTCAGACTAGCGGCAGGGGGACCCAGTACTTC.

The chain couples TRBV7-3 to TRBJ2-1; D unclear. V was trimmed by 5 bases and J by 5 bases, leaving 13 bases between them. The CDR3 contains 14 residues. The germline CDR1 and CDR2 sequences are SGHTA and FQGTGA. This CDR3 reads CASSLLLLDNEQFF. DNA of the CDR3: TGTGCCAGCAGCCTCCTCCTCCTCGACAATGAGCAGTTCTTC.

The count of this clone is one. The gene calls are TRBV2 and TRBJ2-4, with D possibly TRBD1 on 5 matching bases. Trimming took 6 bases from V and 2 from J, leaving 20 bases between them. This CDR3 has 17 amino acids. Germline V gene sequence: CDR1 SNHLY, CDR2 FYNNEI. The CDR3 bases are TGTGCCAGCAGGGGGCCCGAGAACGGCGTGACCAAAAACATTCAGTACTTC. Protein sequence: CASRGPENGVTKNIQYF.

The gene calls are TRBV14 and TRBJ1-5, with D unclear. The CDR3 loop spans 18 amino acids. CDR1 and CDR2 from the germline V gene are SGHDN and FVKESK. V dropped 0 bases and J dropped 4 bases, with 19 bases sitting between them. The CDR3 sequence: CASSQDISGRRRNQPQHF. Written as DNA, the CDR3 is TGTGCCAGCAGCCAAGATATCTCAGGTCGCAGGAGGAATCAGCCCCAGCATTTT.

The chain links TRBV9 to TRBJ1-6; D perhaps matches TRBD1 (6 bases). The CDR3 covers 16 residues. Trimming pared 0 bases from V and 8 bases from J, leaving 15 bases between. Germline V gene data show CDR1 as SGDLS and CDR2 as YYNGEE. Here the CDR3 reads CASSVGQGRADSPLHF. CDR3 bases: TGTGCCAGCAGCGTAGGGCAGGGGAGGGCGGATTCACCCCTCCACTTT. The full variable domain, completed using reference TRBV9 and TRBJ1-6, is DSGVTQTPKHLITATGQRVTLRCSPRSGDLSVYWYQQSLDQGLQFLIQYYNGEERAKGNILERFSAQQFPDLHSELNLSSLELGDSALYFCASSVGQGRADSPLHFGNGTRLTVT.

The J gene is TRBJ2-3, the V gene TRBV11-3; D remains ambiguous. Germline V gene sequence: CDR1 SGHNT, CDR2 YENEEA. Trimming left V 4 bases short and J 0 bases short, with 14 bases between. The CDR3 is 16 amino acids. CDR3 in DNA: TGTGCCAGCAGCTCCTCCTTCGACCTTAGCACAGATACGCAGTATTTT. Translation gives CASSSSFDLSTDTQYF.

The V call is TRBV5-6, the J call TRBJ2-5; TRBD2 matches 14 bases. The CDR3 has 16 amino acids. The junction had 11 bases not matched to a gene; V was cut back by 9 bases and J by 4 bases. Germline V lookup: CDR1 SGHDT, CDR2 YYEEEE. The CDR3 DNA sequence: TGTGCCACCTCACTAGGACTAGCGGGAGGTTTAGAGACCCAGTACTTC. It translates to CATSLGLAGGLETQYF.

The chain links TRBV18 to TRBJ2-2; 10 nucleotides agree with TRBD1. The ends lost 4 bases at V and 3 bases at J; junction bases unmatched: 5. The CDR3 has 16 residues. The germline V gene has CDR1 KGHSH and CDR2 LQKENI. The CDR3 nucleotides are TGTGCCAGCTCACGGGCCGGGACAGGGGACACCGGGGAGCTGTTTTTT. Residues: CASSRAGTGDTGELFF.

The chain joins TRBV9 to TRBJ2-5; maybe TRBD1 (6 bases). V lost 2 bases, J lost 0 bases, and 14 bases lay in between. The CDR3 sequence is 16 residues long. Per germline, CDR1 SGDLS and CDR2 YYNGEE. The chain's CDR3 is CASSVNPDRYQETQYF. In DNA form, the CDR3 reads TGTGCCAGCAGCGTCAACCCTGACAGGTACCAAGAGACCCAGTACTTC.

V and J are TRBV5-6 and TRBJ2-7; 7 positions agree with TRBD1. The CDR3 totals 16 residues. Germline lookup yields CDR1 SGHDT and CDR2 YYEEEE. V trimming: 0 bases; J trimming: 2 bases; junction bases outside the gene matches: 8. The CDR3 nucleotides are TGTGCCAGCAGCTTGGACCGACAGGGATATACCTACGAGCAGTACTTC. Residues: CASSLDRQGYTYEQYF.

The chain employs TRBV28 and TRBJ2-5; D gene uncertain. Germline-derived CDR1 and CDR2 are MDHEN and SYDVKM. The CDR3 is 15 amino acids. Trimming pared 2 bases from V and 1 base from J, leaving 11 bases between. CDR3 sequence reads: CASSLRQALQETQYF. CDR3 DNA sequence: TGTGCCAGCAGTTTAAGGCAGGCTCTCCAAGAGACCCAGTACTTC.